This is a list of T cell receptor beta chains from one sample in a study of shared clonotypes between healthy human individuals. TCRdb's table, derived via immunoSEQ multiplex PCR, lists solely in-frame clones and lacks some. The sample consists of about 670,000 clones, less than 80% of them appearing once. The sample was memory CD4+ T cells sorted from blood. The receptors derive from a woman in her twenties or thirties in good health. CDR3s include the opening cysteine and the closing phenylalanine or tryptophan. D genes are given only for firm matches. Size values are once, few and many counts, or a class for expanded clones, and some rows have none.

NA	TRBV6-1	TRBJ1-1	NA	CASSEFGSQVRRTTEAFF	TGTGCCAGCAGTGAATTTGGGTCGCAGGTTAGGAGAACCACTGAAGCTTTCTTT
TRBD1	TRBV5-1	TRBJ1-4	few	CASSLEGRGHEKLFF	TGCGCCAGCAGCTTGGAGGGCAGGGGGCACGAAAAACTGTTTTTT
TRBD2	TRBV6-6	TRBJ2-7	NA	CASSYLPSGSDEQYF	TGTGCCAGCAGTTATTTGCCTAGCGGGAGTGACGAGCAGTACTTC
NA	TRBV30	TRBJ1-1	NA	CAWSKVKGKNTEAFF	TGTGCCTGGAGTAAGGTAAAGGGAAAGAACACTGAAGCTTTCTTT
NA	TRBV5-6	TRBJ2-5	NA	CASSPRVASQETQYF	TGTGCCAGCAGCCCCCGGGTAGCGAGTCAAGAGACCCAGTACTTC
TRBD2	TRBV6-1	TRBJ2-7	NA	CASRAAGDYEQYF	TGTGCCAGCAGAGCAGCGGGAGACTACGAGCAGTACTTC
NA	TRBV14	TRBJ2-7	NA	CASRGWWPDSAYEQYF	TGTGCCAGCCGGGGATGGTGGCCAGATAGTGCCTACGAGCAGTACTTC
NA	TRBV2	TRBJ1-1	few	CASSERLKGTFMNTEAFF	TGTGCCAGCAGTGAAAGGTTAAAGGGGACCTTTATGAACACTGAAGCTTTCTTT
TRBD2	TRBV4-1	TRBJ2-1	NA	CASSQGAGGSYNEQFF	TGCGCCAGCAGCCAAGGGGCGGGAGGCTCCTACAATGAGCAGTTCTTC
TRBD2	TRBV2	TRBJ2-7	NA	CASSPLAGEGGEQYF	TGTGCCAGCAGTCCACTAGCGGGAGAAGGTGGGGAGCAGTACTTC
NA	TRBV28	TRBJ2-7	NA	CASSQIGDRAWEQYF	TGTGCCAGCAGTCAAATTGGGGACCGTGCCTGGGAGCAGTACTTC
NA	TRBV6-5	TRBJ1-3	NA	CASSYSYASGNTIYF	TGTGCCAGCAGTTACTCATACGCGTCTGGAAACACCATATATTTT
TRBD2	TRBV28	TRBJ2-1	NA	CASRLAGGGNEQFF	TGTGCCAGCAGACTAGCGGGAGGGGGCAATGAGCAGTTCTTC
TRBD2	TRBV5-1	TRBJ2-1	NA	CASRTSGSPYNEQFF	TGCGCCAGCAGAACCAGCGGGAGTCCCTACAATGAGCAGTTCTTC
NA	TRBV6-1	TRBJ1-1	once	CASSEVLTEAFF	TGTGCCAGCAGTGAGGTCCTAACTGAAGCTTTCTTT
NA	TRBV6-6	TRBJ2-4	NA	CASSNELAKNIQYF	TGTGCCAGCAGTAATGAGCTAGCCAAAAACATTCAGTACTTC
NA	TRBV7-8	TRBJ2-1	few	CASSPRDSYNEQFF	TGTGCCAGCAGCCCCCGGGACTCCTACAATGAGCAGTTCTTC